These 25 T cell receptor beta chains came from one sample sequenced in a study of blood T cell repertoires in COVID-19. The data were produced by immunoSEQ multiplex PCR, yet TCRdb's version contains in-frame clones alone and is incomplete. The table includes 240,000 or so clones, roughly 76% detected once. Specimen: peripheral blood. The receptors here all came from a woman aged 80 or over with COVID-19, enrolled during active disease.

This clone was recorded once. The V call is TRBV5-1, the J call TRBJ1-1; D gene ambiguous. The ends were cut back, 3 bases at V and 8 bases at J, with 14 bases in the middle. The CDR3 is 13 amino acids. Looked up from germline, CDR1 is SGHRS and CDR2 is YFSETQ. The CDR3 here is CASSSLVPGEAFF. Written as DNA, the CDR3 is TGCGCCAGCAGCTCCCTAGTTCCTGGGGAAGCTTTCTTT.

The rearrangement links TRBV6-5 to TRBJ1-2; D is perhaps TRBD1 (6 bases). With 6 bases removed from V and 8 bases from J, the gap between germline ends came to 16 bases. There are 13 residues in the CDR3. Germline CDR1 MNHEY, CDR2 SVGAGI. CDR3 in DNA: TGTGCCAGCAGCGCGGGGGGGGCAAGAGGCTACACCTTC. Its protein product is CASSAGGARGYTF.

The table lists this clone with a few counts. This chain links TRBV19 with TRBJ1-4, with TRBD1 identical over 10 bases. From germline, CDR1 is LNHDA and CDR2 SQIVND (reference sequence). Trimming cost V 5 bases and J 3 bases; bases outside gene matches: 6. This CDR3 spans 16 amino acids. CDR3 bases: TGTGCCAGTAGTTGGACAGGGGGTTTTTCTAATGAAAAACTGTTTTTT. Translated, it gives CASSWTGGFSNEKLFF.

A word on this clone: This same CDR3 is encoded by further DNA sequences in the sample. V is TRBV7-2 and J is TRBJ2-5, with 7 bases lining up with TRBD1. Germline CDR1 reads SGHTA; CDR2 reads FQGNSA. This CDR3 has 13 residues. V shed 5 bases and J 5 bases; nucleotides not matched to a gene: 5. CDR3 amino acids: CASSRQGGETQYF. The CDR3 nucleotides are TGTGCCAGCAGCAGACAGGGTGGGGAGACCCAGTACTTC. The variable domain in full, with the rest retrieved from reference TRBV7-2 and TRBJ2-5, is GAGVSQSPSNKVTEKGKDVELRCDPISGHTALYWYRQSLGQGLEFLIYFQGNSAPDKSGLPSDRFSAERTGGSVSTLTIQRTQQEDSAVYLCASSRQGGETQYFGPGTRLLVL.

J is TRBJ2-2 and V is TRBV28; D perhaps matches TRBD1 (6 bases). This CDR3 comprises 17 residues. The germline V gene has CDR1 MDHEN and CDR2 SYDVKM. The V gene lost 2 bases and the J gene lost 4 bases, with 17 bases spanning the gap. The CDR3: CASSLTGPGASTGELFF. As DNA, the CDR3 is TGTGCCAGCAGTTTAACGGGGCCAGGGGCGAGCACCGGGGAGCTGTTTTTT.

This chain joins TRBV11-2 and TRBJ1-5; D is unresolved. Germline loops: CDR1 SGHAT, CDR2 FQNNGV. There are 17 residues in the CDR3. V lost 0 bases, J lost 2 bases, and 14 bases lay in between. The CDR3: CASSLDVKLVGNQPQHF. CDR3 bases: TGTGCCAGCAGCTTAGATGTGAAGCTTGTGGGCAATCAGCCCCAGCATTTT.

The CDR3 protein is CASSLEGGSGNTIYF. CDR3 DNA sequence: TGTGCCAGCAGCTTAGAAGGCGGATCTGGAAACACCATATATTTT. This rearrangement joins TRBV11-2 to TRBJ1-3, with D uncertain. In germline, CDR1 is SGHAT, CDR2 FQNNGV. V lost 0 bases to trimming and J lost 1 base, with 7 bases between them. The CDR3 covers 15 residues.

The rearrangement uses TRBV18 and TRBJ2-5; 7 bases map to TRBD1. Germline V gives CDR1 KGHSH, CDR2 LQKENI. The CDR3 runs to 14 residues. V dropped 5 bases and J dropped 5; count of bases not matched to a gene: 8. CDR3 loop: CASSSRQGGETQYF. In DNA, the CDR3 is TGTGCCAGCTCATCACGACAGGGTGGGGAGACCCAGTACTTC.

This clone has just a few counts. The chain carries TRBV5-1 and TRBJ1-6, with TRBD1 matching 8 bases. Germline V gene sequence: CDR1 SGHRS, CDR2 YFSETQ. The CDR3 runs to 18 residues. With 4 bases clipped from V and 3 bases from J, the junction kept 12 bases outside the gene matches. This CDR3 is CASSKGTGLVGYNSPLHF. DNA of the CDR3: TGCGCCAGCAGCAAAGGGACAGGCCTAGTGGGCTATAATTCACCCCTCCACTTT.

This sequence joins TRBV19 and TRBJ2-3; 9 nucleotides match TRBD1. The V gene end was trimmed by 4 bases and the J gene end by 5 bases; junction bases not matched to a gene: 4. Per the germline V gene, CDR1 is LNHDA and CDR2 is SQIVND (reference sequence). The length of the CDR3 is 14 residues. CDR3 loop: CASSTTGGEDTQYF. DNA of the CDR3: TGTGCCAGTAGTACGACAGGGGGGGAAGATACGCAGTATTTT.

This clone occurred many times. The rearrangement uses TRBV7-9 and TRBJ2-1; D is uncertain. The CDR3 is 13 residues long. Germline loops: CDR1 SEHNR, CDR2 FQNEAQ (reference sequence). Deletions cut 5 bases from V and 4 bases from J, with 9 bases between. The CDR3 region has the DNA TGTGCCAGCAGCCCCCTAGGATACAATGAGCAGTTCTTC. This codes for CASSPLGYNEQFF.

A few counts support this clone. The chain combines TRBV19 with TRBJ1-5, with 7 bases that match TRBD1. The V and J ends lost 11 bases and 5 bases, in that order; junction bases with no gene match: 6. Germline assignment: CDR1 LNHDA and CDR2 SQIVND (reference sequence). The CDR3 runs 12 residues. The DNA of the CDR3 is TGTGCCTGCAGGGGGAACGATCAGCCCCAGCATTTT. Translated, it gives CACRGNDQPQHF.

This clone has just a few counts. The rearrangement links TRBV5-4 to TRBJ2-3, with a possible D match to TRBD1 (5 bases). Germline V gene lookup returns CDR1 SGHNT and CDR2 YYREEE (reference sequence). Trimming shortened V by 2 bases and J by 0 bases, and 13 bases separated the two germline ends. CDR3 length equals 16 residues. CDR3 coding DNA: TGTGCCAGCAGCTTATGGGGCGCAGGGAGCACAGATACGCAGTATTTT. Translating it yields CASSLWGAGSTDTQYF.

V gene TRBV5-1 combines with J gene TRBJ1-6; 8 bases are shared with TRBD1. Trimming removed 0 bases from V and 6 bases from J; junction bases left unmatched: 5. This CDR3 is built from 16 residues. Per the germline V gene, CDR1 is SGHRS and CDR2 is YFSETQ. In DNA, the CDR3 is TGCGCCAGCAGCTTGGCCGGGACAGGTGTTAATTCACCCCTCCACTTT. It yields the protein CASSLAGTGVNSPLHF.

The CDR3 is CASSSGLPWKLFF. In nucleotides, the CDR3 is TGTGCCAGCAGTTCGGGTCTTCCCTGGAAACTGTTTTTT. The rearrangement uses TRBV28 and TRBJ1-4, with D hard to call. The CDR3 is 13 residues long. The germline V gene has CDR1 MDHEN and CDR2 SYDVKM. Trimming stripped 4 bases from V and 11 bases from J, with 14 bases between.

CDR3 protein: CASSPGQREKLFF. CDR3 DNA sequence: TGTGCCAGCAGCCCTGGACAGAGGGAAAAACTGTTTTTT. The V and J genes are TRBV3-1 (or the pseudogene TRBV3-2) and TRBJ1-4, with D possibly TRBD1 on 6 matching bases. Trimming left V 4 bases short and J 8 bases short, with 11 bases between. The CDR3 is made up of 13 amino acids. Germline loops: CDR1 LGHDT, CDR2 YNNKEL (reference sequence).

The chain employs TRBV5-4 and TRBJ1-6; 9 bases agree with TRBD1. The trim removed 2 bases at V and 7 bases at J, leaving 1 base unmatched. The CDR3 has 14 residues. Germline V CDR1 and CDR2: SGHNT, YYREEE (reference sequence). The CDR3 reads CASSFTGGNSPLHF. In DNA, the CDR3 is TGTGCCAGCAGCTTTACAGGGGGCAATTCACCCCTCCACTTT. Combining the CDR3 with reference TRBV5-4 and TRBJ1-6 gives the whole variable domain ETGVTQSPTHLIKTRGQQVTLRCSSQSGHNTVSWYQQALGQGPQFIFQYYREEENGRGNFPPRFSGLQFPNYSSELNVNALELDDSALYLCASSFTGGNSPLHFGNGTRLTVT.

CDR3 amino acids: CASSQDSRGNQPQHF. The CDR3 nucleotides read TGTGCCAGCAGCCAAGATAGCAGGGGCAATCAGCCCCAGCATTTT. J is TRBJ1-5 and V is TRBV3-1 (or the pseudogene TRBV3-2); D is possibly TRBD1 (5 bases). Trimming left V 0 bases short and J 2 bases short, with 8 bases between. This CDR3 is 15 amino acids long. Germline V gene lookup returns CDR1 LGHDT and CDR2 YNNKEL (reference sequence).

This rearrangement joins TRBV6-5 to TRBJ1-2, with D perhaps TRBD1 (6 bases). V was clipped by 8 bases and J by 5 bases, with 18 bases between them. The CDR3 is made up of 14 amino acids. Germline assignment: CDR1 MNHEY and CDR2 SVGAGI. CDR3 sequence (DNA): TGTGCCAGCGGCAGCTGGGCAGGGGTTTATGGCTACACCTTC. It translates to CASGSWAGVYGYTF.

The rearrangement uses TRBV9 and TRBJ2-7; TRBD1 matches 9 bases. V dropped 4 bases and J dropped 1; count of bases not matched to a gene: 6. The CDR3 length is 15 residues. Germline CDR1 SGDLS, CDR2 YYNGEE. CDR3 DNA sequence: TGTGCCAGCAGCCCAACGGGACAGGGTTCCTACGAGCAGTACTTC. Encoded protein: CASSPTGQGSYEQYF.

J is TRBJ1-1 and V is TRBV6-1; a weak D match, TRBD1 (5 bases). Trimming stripped 3 bases from V and 3 bases from J, with 8 bases between. Looked up from germline, CDR1 is MNHNS and CDR2 is SASEGT. The CDR3 contains 13 residues. CDR3 region: CASSDQGYTEAFF. In DNA, the CDR3 is TGTGCCAGCAGTGATCAGGGATACACTGAAGCTTTCTTT.

The V gene is TRBV11-2, the J gene TRBJ2-5; maybe TRBD2 (5 bases). Trimming shortened V by 0 bases and J by 5 bases, and 10 bases separated the two germline ends. Germline CDR1 SGHAT, CDR2 FQNNGV. This CDR3 region has 14 residues. CDR3 coding DNA: TGTGCCAGCAGCTTAGAGGCGGGCGGGGAGACCCAGTACTTC. The encoded protein is CASSLEAGGETQYF.

The chain joins TRBV5-6 to TRBJ1-4, with TRBD1 matching over 10 bases. Germline V gives CDR1 SGHDT, CDR2 YYEEEE. The CDR3 has 14 residues. Trimming at V came to 2 bases and at J to 7 bases, leaving 2 bases not matched to a gene. CDR3 loop: CASSLGTGAEKLFF. The CDR3 coding sequence is TGTGCCAGCAGCTTAGGGACAGGGGCTGAAAAACTGTTTTTT.

The chain couples TRBV2 to TRBJ1-1; the D is unclear. Trimming removed 5 bases at V and 4 bases at J, with 8 bases between. Germline-derived CDR1 and CDR2 are SNHLY and FYNNEI. This CDR3 has 12 amino acids. As DNA, the CDR3 is TGTGCCAGCAGTTTGGAGGGCACTGAAGCTTTCTTT. It is translated as CASSLEGTEAFF.

The chain's CDR3 is CAWSPGTGGYGYTF. CDR3 nucleotide sequence: TGTGCCTGGAGTCCCGGGACAGGAGGGTATGGCTACACCTTC. The rearrangement links TRBV30 to TRBJ1-2, with 8 bases that match TRBD1. This CDR3 is built from 14 residues. Trimming at V came to 2 bases and at J to 5 bases, leaving 7 bases not matched to a gene. Germline CDR1 and CDR2: GTSNPN and SVGIG (reference sequence).